The 18 T cell receptor beta chains presented below share a single source sample, sequenced in a study of T cell responses to AZD1222 COVID-19 vaccine. Sequenced by immunoSEQ multiplex PCR; TCRdb stores in-frame clones only, minus some. Of 87,000 or so clones in the sample, about 89% were seen once. The sequenced sample was peripheral blood, obtained on day 0 of AZD1222 vaccination. Every receptor here comes from an adult in good health.

The chain recombines TRBV5-4 with TRBJ2-3; D not certain. This CDR3 has 14 residues. Trimming stripped 2 bases from V and 2 bases from J, with 9 bases between. Germline V gene lookup returns CDR1 SGHNT and CDR2 YYREEE (reference sequence). The CDR3 DNA reads as TGTGCCAGCAGCTTCAGGCGGTCCACAGATACGCAGTATTTT. Encoded protein: CASSFRRSTDTQYF.

The chain carries TRBV4-3 and TRBJ1-1, with D perhaps matching TRBD1 (5 bases). V was cut by 0 bases and J by 1 base, with 12 bases left in between. CDR3 size: 16 residues. Germline CDR1 LGHNA, CDR2 YSLEER. Written as DNA, the CDR3 is TGCGCCAGCAGCCAAGAACTTGGGACGGGGAACACTGAAGCTTTCTTT. Translating gives CASSQELGTGNTEAFF.

The chain links TRBV27 to TRBJ1-5; 10 bases line up with TRBD1. This CDR3 region has 14 residues. V shed 6 bases and J 7 bases; nucleotides not matched to a gene: 6. Germline assignment: CDR1 MNHEY and CDR2 SMNVEV (reference sequence). The CDR3 sequence is CASRPRDRGQPQHF. CDR3 nucleotide sequence: TGTGCCAGCAGACCCCGGGACAGGGGACAGCCCCAGCATTTT.

The V and J genes are TRBV9 and TRBJ1-3, with D possibly TRBD1 on 5 matching bases. V gave up 4 bases and J gave up 0 bases, with 23 bases separating them. The CDR3 is made up of 19 amino acids. Germline lookup yields CDR1 SGDLS and CDR2 YYNGEE. CDR3: CASSFLEVPGGDSGNTIYF. CDR3 nucleotide sequence: TGTGCCAGCAGCTTTCTCGAAGTGCCCGGGGGAGACTCTGGAAACACCATATATTTT.

The chain has TRBV30 and TRBJ2-3, with TRBD1 matching over 7 bases. The CDR3 runs to 14 residues. V was clipped by 5 bases and J by 2 bases; unmatched bases: 7. Germline V CDR1 and CDR2: GTSNPN, SVGIG (reference sequence). This chain's CDR3 is CAWGDSTNTDTQYF. CDR3 sequence (DNA): TGTGCCTGGGGGGACAGTACCAACACAGATACGCAGTATTTT.

This sequence joins TRBV5-4 and TRBJ1-6; 7 bases are shared with TRBD1. Germline loops: CDR1 SGHNT, CDR2 YYREEE (reference sequence). The CDR3 loop spans 14 amino acids. The ends lost 4 bases at V and 10 bases at J; junction bases unmatched: 8. The CDR3 region is CASSKQGLWSPLHF. The DNA for the CDR3 is TGTGCCAGCAGCAAACAGGGGCTTTGGTCACCCCTCCACTTT.

The chain carries TRBV6-5 and TRBJ1-2; 10 positions agree with TRBD1. The V and J ends lost 6 bases and 8 bases, in that order; junction bases with no gene match: 12. The CDR3 spans 15 residues. Germline-derived CDR1 and CDR2 are MNHEY and SVGAGI. The CDR3 region is CASRGGGTGVRGYTF. The CDR3, as DNA: TGTGCCAGCAGAGGCGGAGGGACAGGGGTGAGGGGCTACACCTTC.

This rearrangement joins TRBV28 to TRBJ2-4, with 8 bases identical to TRBD2. CDR1 is MDHEN and CDR2 is SYDVKM in the germline V gene. The length of the CDR3 is 15 residues. V was clipped by 5 bases and J by 4 bases; unmatched bases: 7. CDR3 sequence reads: CASSPRLAPKNIQYF. DNA for the CDR3: TGTGCCAGCAGTCCCCGACTAGCGCCTAAAAACATTCAGTACTTC.

V is TRBV4-1 and J is TRBJ2-5; the match to TRBD2 covers 12 bases. V shed 4 bases and J 5 bases; nucleotides not matched to a gene: 5. CDR1 and CDR2 from the germline V gene are MGHRA and YSYEKL. The CDR3 is 15 amino acids. The CDR3 loop is CASSLRGLAGETQYF. The CDR3 bases are TGCGCCAGCAGCCTGCGTGGACTAGCGGGGGAGACCCAGTACTTC.

The chain combines TRBV30 with TRBJ1-1, with D unresolved. Germline values: CDR1 GTSNPN, CDR2 SVGIG (reference sequence). V was pared by 4 bases and J by 0 bases, with 9 bases between. CDR3 length equals 13 residues. CDR3 protein: CAWNSPMNTEAFF. The CDR3 nucleotides are TGTGCCTGGAACAGTCCCATGAACACTGAAGCTTTCTTT.

V usage is TRBV23-1 and J usage is TRBJ1-2; 7 nucleotides match TRBD1. TRBV23-1 is marked as an open reading frame, function uncertain. The CDR3 length is 14 residues. J gave up 8 bases and V 4 bases, and 10 bases lay outside the gene matches. CDR3 residues: CASSRITGEEGYTF. CDR3 in DNA: TGCGCCAGCAGTCGAATAACAGGGGAGGAGGGCTACACCTTC.

V and J are TRBV30 and TRBJ2-5; D ambiguous. The CDR3 runs to 11 residues. Trimming shortened V by 2 bases and J by 4 bases, and 5 bases separated the two germline ends. Germline values: CDR1 GTSNPN, CDR2 SVGIG (reference sequence). The CDR3 reads CAWSLGETQYF. The CDR3 region has the DNA TGTGCCTGGAGTCTCGGAGAGACCCAGTACTTC. Complete variable domain (other parts from reference TRBV30 and TRBJ2-5): SQTIHQWPATLVQPVGSPLSLECTVEGTSNPNLYWYRQAAGRGLQLLFYSVGIGQISSEVPQNLSASRPQDRQFILSSKKLLLSDSGFYLCAWSLGETQYFGPGTRLLVL.

The gene calls are TRBV3-1 (or the pseudogene TRBV3-2) and TRBJ1-1, with D perhaps TRBD1 (5 bases). The germline V gene has CDR1 LGHDT and CDR2 YNNKEL (reference sequence). The V end was cut by 7 bases, the J end by 9 bases, with 18 bases between. The CDR3 has 13 amino acids. In DNA, the CDR3 is TGTGCCAGCAACTCGGACGAGGGGCTGCAAGCTTTCTTT. Its protein product is CASNSDEGLQAFF.

This chain links TRBV5-4 with TRBJ1-1; D not resolved. Looked up from germline, CDR1 is SGHNT and CDR2 is YYREEE (reference sequence). V gave up 1 base and J gave up 1 base, with 20 bases separating them. This CDR3 contains 18 residues. In DNA, the CDR3 is TGTGCCAGCAGCTTGTCGCTGTCGAGAGGGAGCCAGAACACTGAAGCTTTCTTT. Encoded protein: CASSLSLSRGSQNTEAFF.

The chain couples TRBV18 to TRBJ1-2; TRBD1 is a possible D gene (5 bases). The CDR3 consists of 14 residues. Germline V CDR1 and CDR2: KGHSH, LQKENI. V was cut by 6 bases and J by 2 bases, with 13 bases left in between. CDR3 coding DNA: TGTGCCAGCTCCCCCTACGGGGCCAACTATGGCTACACCTTC. This gives the protein CASSPYGANYGYTF.

The chain is built from TRBV5-1 and TRBJ1-3, with 7 nucleotides matching TRBD1. Trimming took 0 bases from V and 4 from J; bases not matched to a gene: 4. CDR3 length equals 15 residues. CDR1 is SGHRS, CDR2 YFSETQ, per germline. The CDR3 loop reads CASSLEGAGGNTIYF. In DNA, the CDR3 is TGCGCCAGCAGCTTGGAGGGGGCGGGAGGAAACACCATATATTTT.

The chain uses TRBV3-1 (or the pseudogene TRBV3-2) and TRBJ2-7; 8 nucleotides align to TRBD2. Germline V gene lookup returns CDR1 LGHDT and CDR2 YNNKEL (reference sequence). There are 17 residues in the CDR3. V trimming: 0 bases; J trimming: 0 bases; junction bases outside the gene matches: 7. The CDR3 nucleotides are TGTGCCAGCAGCCAAGATCGGGGGGGAACTCTCTCCTACGAGCAGTACTTC. It codes for CASSQDRGGTLSYEQYF.

The J gene is TRBJ2-5, the V gene TRBV9, with TRBD2 matching over 9 bases. With V trimmed by 0 bases and J by 5 bases, 2 bases remained unmatched. Germline lookup yields CDR1 SGDLS and CDR2 YYNGEE. CDR3 length: 14 residues. The DNA for the CDR3 is TGTGCCAGCAGCGTAGATGCGGGGGGGGAGACCCAGTACTTC. Encoded protein: CASSVDAGGETQYF.